This T cell receptor beta chain was profiled in a study of blood T cell repertoires in COVID-19. The CDR3 has 15 amino acids. CDR1 and CDR2 from the germline V gene are KGHSH and LQKENI. The trim removed 5 bases at V and 1 base at J, leaving 5 bases unmatched. Assay: immunoSEQ multiplex PCR; the TCRdb copy retains only in-frame clones and omits some. The sample consists of about 87,000 clones, about 85% of them appearing once. This TCR was sampled from a woman of 80 years or more with COVID-19, enrolled during active disease. V usage is TRBV18 and J usage is TRBJ1-1, with TRBD1 identical over 9 bases. Sequenced input: peripheral blood. In nucleotides, the CDR3 is TGTGCCAGCTCATCCCTGGGACAGGGGAACACTGAAGCTTTCTTT. Protein product: CASSSLGQGNTEAFF.